Following are 10 T cell receptor beta chains from one sample sequenced in a study of OX40 agonist ivuxolimab in advanced cancers. Only in-frame clones appear in the TCRdb table, and some are missing; sequencing was by immunoSEQ multiplex PCR. Counted here are 50,000 to 75,000 clones, over 70% occurring once; the ten biggest clones make up around 0.4%. This specimen was CD4+ or CD8+ T cells sorted from blood, taken in a trial of the OX40 agonist ivuxolimab. The receptors here all came from an adult with an advanced solid tumor such as melanoma, head and neck, liver or kidney cancer.

The chain carries TRBV5-1 and TRBJ1-3; perhaps TRBD1 as D (6 bases). Between the trimmed V and J ends, which lost 7 bases and 4 bases, there was a span of 18 bases. Germline lookup yields CDR1 SGHRS and CDR2 YFSETQ. The CDR3 extends over 15 amino acids. In DNA form, the CDR3 reads TGCGCCAGCGCCCCGGGGGGGGCCGACGGAAACACCATATATTTT. It is translated as CASAPGGADGNTIYF.

The gene calls are TRBV5-4 and TRBJ2-7; 7 positions agree with TRBD2. Germline V gene data show CDR1 as SGHNT and CDR2 as YYREEE (reference sequence). V was clipped by 4 bases and J by 7 bases; unmatched bases: 5. This CDR3 is built from 12 residues. The CDR3 region has the DNA TGTGCCAGCAGCCGGACTAGAAGAGAGCAGTACTTC. Translation gives CASSRTRREQYF.

V is TRBV7-2 and J is TRBJ2-2; 9 positions agree with TRBD2. The CDR3 is made up of 16 amino acids. After removal of 2 bases from V and 7 bases from J, the junction contained 8 bases not matched to a gene. The germline gives CDR1 SGHTA, CDR2 FQGNSA. The CDR3 DNA reads as TGTGCCAGCAGCTTACAGCCTAGCGGGAATAGCGGGGAGCTGTTTTTT. Amino acid sequence: CASSLQPSGNSGELFF.

This clone is a singleton in its sample. The genes are TRBV4-1 and TRBJ1-4; 8 bases are a match to TRBD1. CDR1 and CDR2 from the germline V gene are MGHRA and YSYEKL. The CDR3 contains 15 residues. The J segment lost 4 bases and the V segment lost 4 bases, leaving 5 bases of the junction unmatched. The CDR3 loop reads CASSRPGQDNEKLFF. Written as DNA, the CDR3 is TGCGCCAGCAGCCGGCCGGGACAGGATAATGAAAAACTGTTTTTT.

CDR3 nucleotides: TGTGCCTGGAGTGTACGAGGGTTGCCCACCGGGGAGCTGTTTTTT. It is translated as CAWSVRGLPTGELFF. This rearrangement joins TRBV30 to TRBJ2-2, with D tentatively TRBD2 (5 bases). The germline V gene has CDR1 GTSNPN and CDR2 SVGIG (reference sequence). Trimming left V 0 bases short and J 4 bases short, with 12 bases between. The CDR3 covers 15 residues.

This clone was counted a single time. V is TRBV7-9 and J is TRBJ2-1; no clear D gene. CDR1 and CDR2 from the germline V gene are SEHNR and FQNEAQ (reference sequence). This CDR3 is 14 amino acids long. Deletions cut 1 base from V and 4 bases from J, with 8 bases between. CDR3 coding DNA: TGTGCCAGCAGCTTAGTGTACCGGTACAATGAGCAGTTCTTC. Protein: CASSLVYRYNEQFF.

The rearrangement uses TRBV28 and TRBJ1-2, with 7 bases fitting TRBD1. The germline V gene encodes CDR1 MDHEN and CDR2 SYDVKM. The CDR3 runs to 15 residues. The junction had 13 bases not matched to a gene; V was cut back by 7 bases and J by 5 bases. The CDR3 protein is CASIQLPRGVYGYTF. The CDR3 coding sequence is TGTGCCAGCATACAGCTTCCCAGGGGGGTTTATGGCTACACCTTC.

The V call is TRBV28, the J call TRBJ1-5, with D possibly being TRBD1 (5 bases). This CDR3 contains 14 residues. Trimming took off 0 bases at V and 7 bases at J, with 10 bases between the two ends. The germline gives CDR1 MDHEN, CDR2 SYDVKM. Written as DNA, the CDR3 is TGTGCCAGCAGTTTATGGGGACCCAAGCAGCCCCAGCATTTT. This sequence encodes CASSLWGPKQPQHF.

This clone was seen only once. The chain couples TRBV29-1 to TRBJ2-2; D unclear. Trimming removed 8 bases from V and 9 bases from J, with 25 bases in between. The CDR3 length is 15 residues. CDR1 SQVTM and CDR2 ANQGSEA come from the germline V gene. CDR3 loop: CSPRRGAREHRELFF. The DNA for the CDR3 is TGCAGCCCCCGACGAGGCGCTCGCGAACACCGGGAGCTGTTTTTT.

This CDR3 is CASSRAGGGTDTQYF. CDR3 in DNA: TGTGCCAGCAGCCGGGCCGGAGGGGGCACAGATACGCAGTATTTT. The rearrangement joins TRBV7-2 to TRBJ2-3, with a weak D call TRBD2 (6 bases). The CDR3 spans 15 residues. Germline-derived CDR1 and CDR2 are SGHTA and FQGNSA. The ends were cut back, 5 bases at V and 1 base at J, with 13 bases in the middle.